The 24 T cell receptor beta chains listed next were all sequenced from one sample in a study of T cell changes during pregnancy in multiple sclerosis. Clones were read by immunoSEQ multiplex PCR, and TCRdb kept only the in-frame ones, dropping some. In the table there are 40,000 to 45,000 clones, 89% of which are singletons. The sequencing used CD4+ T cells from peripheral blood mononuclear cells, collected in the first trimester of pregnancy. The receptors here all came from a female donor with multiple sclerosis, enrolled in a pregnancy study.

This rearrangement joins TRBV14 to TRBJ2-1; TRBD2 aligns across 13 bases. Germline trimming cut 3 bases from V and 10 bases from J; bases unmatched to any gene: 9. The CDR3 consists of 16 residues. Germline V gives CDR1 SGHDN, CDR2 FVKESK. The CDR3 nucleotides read TGTGCCAGCAGCCACGGCACTAGCGGGAGGGTATGGGAGCAGTTCTTC. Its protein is CASSHGTSGRVWEQFF.

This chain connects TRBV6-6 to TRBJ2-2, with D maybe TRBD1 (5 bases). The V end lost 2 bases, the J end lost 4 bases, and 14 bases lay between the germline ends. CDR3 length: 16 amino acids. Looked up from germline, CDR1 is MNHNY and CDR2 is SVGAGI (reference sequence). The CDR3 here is CASSYVGARGTGELFF. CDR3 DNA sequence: TGTGCCAGCAGTTACGTAGGGGCGCGAGGCACCGGGGAGCTGTTTTTT.

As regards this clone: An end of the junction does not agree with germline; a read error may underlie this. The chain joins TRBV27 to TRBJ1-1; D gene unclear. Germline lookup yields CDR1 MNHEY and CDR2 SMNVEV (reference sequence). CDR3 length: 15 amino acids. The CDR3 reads CASSLQEGLNTEAFF. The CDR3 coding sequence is TGTGCCAGCAGTTTACAGGAGGGATTGAACACAGAAGCTTTCTTT.

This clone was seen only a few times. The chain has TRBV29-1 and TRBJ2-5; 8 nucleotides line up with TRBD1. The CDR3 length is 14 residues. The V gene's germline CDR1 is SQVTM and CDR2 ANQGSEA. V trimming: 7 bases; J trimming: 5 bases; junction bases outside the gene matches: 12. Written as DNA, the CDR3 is TGCAGCGCAAGTCCGGACAGGGTGCGTGAGACCCAGTACTTC. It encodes CSASPDRVRETQYF.

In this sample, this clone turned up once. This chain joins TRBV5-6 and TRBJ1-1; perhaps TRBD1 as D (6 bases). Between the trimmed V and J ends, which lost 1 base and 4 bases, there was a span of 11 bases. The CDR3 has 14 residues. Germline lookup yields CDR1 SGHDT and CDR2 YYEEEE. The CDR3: CASSLPTGFTEAFF. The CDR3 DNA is TGTGCCAGCAGCTTGCCGACAGGCTTCACTGAAGCTTTCTTT. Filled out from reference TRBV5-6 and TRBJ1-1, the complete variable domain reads DAGVTQSPTHLIKTRGQQVTLRCSPKSGHDTVSWYQQALGQGPQFIFQYYEEEERQRGNFPDRFSGHQFPNYSSELNVNALLLGDSALYLCASSLPTGFTEAFFGQGTRLTVV.

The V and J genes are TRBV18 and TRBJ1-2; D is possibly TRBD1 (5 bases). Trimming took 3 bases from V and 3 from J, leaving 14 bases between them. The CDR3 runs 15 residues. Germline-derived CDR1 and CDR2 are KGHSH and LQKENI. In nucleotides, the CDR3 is TGTGCCAGCTCACCCTATCGGGGGGGGTACTATGGCTACACCTTC. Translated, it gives CASSPYRGGYYGYTF. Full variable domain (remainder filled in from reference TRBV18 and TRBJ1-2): NAGVMQNPRHLVRRRGQEARLRCSPMKGHSHVYWYRQLPEEGLKFMVYLQKENIIDESGMPKERFSAEFPKEGPSILRIQQVVRGDSAAYFCASSPYRGGYYGYTFGSGTRLTVV.

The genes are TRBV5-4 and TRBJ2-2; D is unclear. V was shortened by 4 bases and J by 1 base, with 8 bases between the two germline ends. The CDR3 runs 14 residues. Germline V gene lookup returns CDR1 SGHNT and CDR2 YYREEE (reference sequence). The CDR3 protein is CASSRDKNTGELFF. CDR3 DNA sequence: TGTGCCAGCAGCCGCGACAAGAACACCGGGGAGCTGTTTTTT. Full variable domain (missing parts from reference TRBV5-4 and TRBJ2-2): ETGVTQSPTHLIKTRGQQVTLRCSSQSGHNTVSWYQQALGQGPQFIFQYYREEENGRGNFPPRFSGLQFPNYSSELNVNALELDDSALYLCASSRDKNTGELFFGEGSRLTVL.

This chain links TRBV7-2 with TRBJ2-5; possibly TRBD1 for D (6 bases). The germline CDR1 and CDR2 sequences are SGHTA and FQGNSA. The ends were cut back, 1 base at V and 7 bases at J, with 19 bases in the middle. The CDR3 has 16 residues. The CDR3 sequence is CASSLVQGRGEGTQYF. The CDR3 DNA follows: TGTGCCAGCAGCTTAGTGCAGGGGAGAGGGGAAGGGACCCAGTACTTC. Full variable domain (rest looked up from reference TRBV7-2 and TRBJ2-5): GAGVSQSPSNKVTEKGKDVELRCDPISGHTALYWYRQSLGQGLEFLIYFQGNSAPDKSGLPSDRFSAERTGGSVSTLTIQRTQQEDSAVYLCASSLVQGRGEGTQYFGPGTRLLVL.

CDR3 DNA: TGTGCCAGCAGCGTAGGTAGCGGAGCGAGCACAGATACGCAGTATTTT. Translated: CASSVGSGASTDTQYF. The genes are TRBV9 and TRBJ2-3, with D tentatively TRBD2 (6 bases). This CDR3 contains 16 residues. V shed 0 bases and J shed 0 bases, with 11 bases lying between them. Germline assignment: CDR1 SGDLS and CDR2 YYNGEE. Full variable domain (rest looked up from reference TRBV9 and TRBJ2-3): DSGVTQTPKHLITATGQRVTLRCSPRSGDLSVYWYQQSLDQGLQFLIQYYNGEERAKGNILERFSAQQFPDLHSELNLSSLELGDSALYFCASSVGSGASTDTQYFGPGTRLTVL.

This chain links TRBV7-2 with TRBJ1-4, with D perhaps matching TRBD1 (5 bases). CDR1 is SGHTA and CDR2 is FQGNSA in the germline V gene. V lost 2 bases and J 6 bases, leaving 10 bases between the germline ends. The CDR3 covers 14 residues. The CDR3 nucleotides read TGTGCCAGCAGCTTACGGGGGAGGGATGAAAAACTGTTTTTT. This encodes CASSLRGRDEKLFF.

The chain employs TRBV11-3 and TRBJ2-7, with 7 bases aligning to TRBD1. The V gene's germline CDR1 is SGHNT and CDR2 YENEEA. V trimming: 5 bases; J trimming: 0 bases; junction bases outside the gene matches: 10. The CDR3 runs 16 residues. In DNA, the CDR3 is TGTGCCAGCAGCCTCCTTGGGACAGCCGCCTCCTACGAGCAGTACTTC. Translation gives CASSLLGTAASYEQYF.

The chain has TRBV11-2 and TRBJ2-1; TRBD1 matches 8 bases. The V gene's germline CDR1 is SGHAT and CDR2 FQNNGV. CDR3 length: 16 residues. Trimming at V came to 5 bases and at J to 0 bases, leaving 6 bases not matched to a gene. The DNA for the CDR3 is TGTGCCAGCAGCCGGACAGGGATCAGCTCCTACAATGAGCAGTTCTTC. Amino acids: CASSRTGISSYNEQFF.

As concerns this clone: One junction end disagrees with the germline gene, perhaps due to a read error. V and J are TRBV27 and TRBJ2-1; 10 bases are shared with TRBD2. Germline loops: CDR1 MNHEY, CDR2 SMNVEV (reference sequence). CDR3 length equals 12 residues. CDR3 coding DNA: TGTGCCAGCAGTTCTCGACTAGCGGGCCCCCTCTTC. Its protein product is CASSSRLAGPLF.

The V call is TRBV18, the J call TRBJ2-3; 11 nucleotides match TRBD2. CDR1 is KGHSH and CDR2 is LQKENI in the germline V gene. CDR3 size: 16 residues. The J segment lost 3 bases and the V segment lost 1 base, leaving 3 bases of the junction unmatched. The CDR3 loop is CASSPLTSGSTDTQYF. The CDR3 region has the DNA TGTGCCAGCTCACCACTTACTAGCGGGAGTACAGATACGCAGTATTTT.

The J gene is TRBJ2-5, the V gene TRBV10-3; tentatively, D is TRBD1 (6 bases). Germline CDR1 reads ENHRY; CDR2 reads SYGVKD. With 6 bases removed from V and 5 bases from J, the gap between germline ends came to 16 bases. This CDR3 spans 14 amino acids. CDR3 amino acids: CAISGAGAEETQYF. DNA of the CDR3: TGTGCCATCAGCGGTGCAGGGGCTGAGGAGACCCAGTACTTC.

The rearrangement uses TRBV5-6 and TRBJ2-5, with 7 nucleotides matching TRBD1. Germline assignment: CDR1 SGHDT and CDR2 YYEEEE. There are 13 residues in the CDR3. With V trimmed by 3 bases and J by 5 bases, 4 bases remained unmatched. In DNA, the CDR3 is TGTGCCAGCAGCTCACAGGGACAGGAGACCCAGTACTTC. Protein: CASSSQGQETQYF. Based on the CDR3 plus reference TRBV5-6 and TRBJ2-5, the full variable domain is DAGVTQSPTHLIKTRGQQVTLRCSPKSGHDTVSWYQQALGQGPQFIFQYYEEEERQRGNFPDRFSGHQFPNYSSELNVNALLLGDSALYLCASSSQGQETQYFGPGTRLLVL.

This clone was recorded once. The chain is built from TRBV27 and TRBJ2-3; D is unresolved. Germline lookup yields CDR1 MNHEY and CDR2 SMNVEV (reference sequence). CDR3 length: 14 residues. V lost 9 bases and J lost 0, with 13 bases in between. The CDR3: CASSPMTSTDTQYF. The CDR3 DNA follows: TGTGCCAGTAGCCCTATGACTAGCACAGATACGCAGTATTTT.

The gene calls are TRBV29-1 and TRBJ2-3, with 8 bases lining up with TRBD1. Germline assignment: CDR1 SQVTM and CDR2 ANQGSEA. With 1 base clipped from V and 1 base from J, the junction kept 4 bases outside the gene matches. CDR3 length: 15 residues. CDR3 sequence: CSVEGEQGGTDTQYF. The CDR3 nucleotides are TGCAGCGTTGAAGGGGAACAGGGGGGCACAGATACGCAGTATTTT.

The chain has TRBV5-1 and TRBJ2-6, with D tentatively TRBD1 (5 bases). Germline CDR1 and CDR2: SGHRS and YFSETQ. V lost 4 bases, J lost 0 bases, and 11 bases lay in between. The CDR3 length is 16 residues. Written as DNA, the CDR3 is TGCGCCAGCAGCGTTCGACAGTCCTCTGGGGCCAACGTCCTGACTTTC. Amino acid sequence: CASSVRQSSGANVLTF.

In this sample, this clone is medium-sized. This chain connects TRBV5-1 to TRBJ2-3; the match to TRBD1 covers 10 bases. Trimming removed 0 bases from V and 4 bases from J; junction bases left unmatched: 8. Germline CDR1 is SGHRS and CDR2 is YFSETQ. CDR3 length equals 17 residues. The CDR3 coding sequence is TGCGCCAGCAGCTTGGTCTTGGGGACAGGGGTGGCAGATACGCAGTATTTT. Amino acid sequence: CASSLVLGTGVADTQYF. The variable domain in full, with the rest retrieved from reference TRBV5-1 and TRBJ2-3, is KAGVTQTPRYLIKTRGQQVTLSCSPISGHRSVSWYQQTPGQGLQFLFEYFSETQRNKGNFPGRFSGRQFSNSRSEMNVSTLELGDSALYLCASSLVLGTGVADTQYFGPGTRLTVL.

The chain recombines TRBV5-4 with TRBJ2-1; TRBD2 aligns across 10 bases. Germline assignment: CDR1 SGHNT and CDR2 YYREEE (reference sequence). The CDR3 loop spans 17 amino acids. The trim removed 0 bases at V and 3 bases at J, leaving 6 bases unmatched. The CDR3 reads CASSLGASGSLYNEQFF. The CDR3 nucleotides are TGTGCCAGCAGCTTGGGGGCTAGCGGGAGCCTCTACAATGAGCAGTTCTTC.

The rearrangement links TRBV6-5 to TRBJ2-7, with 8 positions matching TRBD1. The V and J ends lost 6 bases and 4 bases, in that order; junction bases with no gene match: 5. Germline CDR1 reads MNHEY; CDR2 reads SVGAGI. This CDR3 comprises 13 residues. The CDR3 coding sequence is TGTGCCAGCAGAGACAGGGGCCCTTACGAGCAGTACTTC. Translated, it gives CASRDRGPYEQYF.

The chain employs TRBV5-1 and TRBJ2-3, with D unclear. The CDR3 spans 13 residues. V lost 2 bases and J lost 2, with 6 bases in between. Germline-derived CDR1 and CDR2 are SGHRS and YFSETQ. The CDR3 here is CASSLDFTDTQYF. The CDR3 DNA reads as TGCGCCAGCAGCTTAGACTTCACAGATACGCAGTATTTT.

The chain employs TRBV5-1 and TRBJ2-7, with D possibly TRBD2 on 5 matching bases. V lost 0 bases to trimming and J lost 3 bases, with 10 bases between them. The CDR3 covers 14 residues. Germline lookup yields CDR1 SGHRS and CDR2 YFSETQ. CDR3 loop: CASSLGLDFYEQYF. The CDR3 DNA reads TGCGCCAGCAGCTTGGGCCTGGACTTCTACGAGCAGTACTTC.